This TCR beta chain was sequenced for a study of T-cell memory formation after mild COVID-19. MiXCR, run by TCRdb on the 5' RACE reads, gives a single entry per CDR3 protein. The profile covers around 250,000 distinct CDR3 sequences, with roughly 16% appearing a single time and 22% taken by the ten largest. This clonotype has ten or more counts. The CDR3 loop spans 11 amino acids. The germline gives CDR1 SEHNR, CDR2 FQNEAQ (reference sequence). The V end lost 5 bases, the J end lost 5 bases, and 5 bases lay between the germline ends. V is TRBV7-9 and J is TRBJ2-3; no firm D call. Source material: PBMCs or a T cell subset sorted from them (not recorded which). The origin of this receptor is a young man who had mild COVID-19 (a few samples of this study predate the infection). Cell type and time point are not known. The CDR3 DNA follows: TGTGCCAGCAGCATACAAGATACGCAGTATTTT. It yields the protein CASSIQDTQYF. Looking up the rest from reference TRBV7-9 and TRBJ2-3 gives the full variable domain: DTGVSQNPRHKITKRGQNVTFRCDPISEHNRLYWYRQTLGQGPEFLTYFQNEAQLEKSRLLSDRFSAERPKGSFSTLEIQRTEQGDSAMYLCASSIQDTQYFGPGTRLTVL.